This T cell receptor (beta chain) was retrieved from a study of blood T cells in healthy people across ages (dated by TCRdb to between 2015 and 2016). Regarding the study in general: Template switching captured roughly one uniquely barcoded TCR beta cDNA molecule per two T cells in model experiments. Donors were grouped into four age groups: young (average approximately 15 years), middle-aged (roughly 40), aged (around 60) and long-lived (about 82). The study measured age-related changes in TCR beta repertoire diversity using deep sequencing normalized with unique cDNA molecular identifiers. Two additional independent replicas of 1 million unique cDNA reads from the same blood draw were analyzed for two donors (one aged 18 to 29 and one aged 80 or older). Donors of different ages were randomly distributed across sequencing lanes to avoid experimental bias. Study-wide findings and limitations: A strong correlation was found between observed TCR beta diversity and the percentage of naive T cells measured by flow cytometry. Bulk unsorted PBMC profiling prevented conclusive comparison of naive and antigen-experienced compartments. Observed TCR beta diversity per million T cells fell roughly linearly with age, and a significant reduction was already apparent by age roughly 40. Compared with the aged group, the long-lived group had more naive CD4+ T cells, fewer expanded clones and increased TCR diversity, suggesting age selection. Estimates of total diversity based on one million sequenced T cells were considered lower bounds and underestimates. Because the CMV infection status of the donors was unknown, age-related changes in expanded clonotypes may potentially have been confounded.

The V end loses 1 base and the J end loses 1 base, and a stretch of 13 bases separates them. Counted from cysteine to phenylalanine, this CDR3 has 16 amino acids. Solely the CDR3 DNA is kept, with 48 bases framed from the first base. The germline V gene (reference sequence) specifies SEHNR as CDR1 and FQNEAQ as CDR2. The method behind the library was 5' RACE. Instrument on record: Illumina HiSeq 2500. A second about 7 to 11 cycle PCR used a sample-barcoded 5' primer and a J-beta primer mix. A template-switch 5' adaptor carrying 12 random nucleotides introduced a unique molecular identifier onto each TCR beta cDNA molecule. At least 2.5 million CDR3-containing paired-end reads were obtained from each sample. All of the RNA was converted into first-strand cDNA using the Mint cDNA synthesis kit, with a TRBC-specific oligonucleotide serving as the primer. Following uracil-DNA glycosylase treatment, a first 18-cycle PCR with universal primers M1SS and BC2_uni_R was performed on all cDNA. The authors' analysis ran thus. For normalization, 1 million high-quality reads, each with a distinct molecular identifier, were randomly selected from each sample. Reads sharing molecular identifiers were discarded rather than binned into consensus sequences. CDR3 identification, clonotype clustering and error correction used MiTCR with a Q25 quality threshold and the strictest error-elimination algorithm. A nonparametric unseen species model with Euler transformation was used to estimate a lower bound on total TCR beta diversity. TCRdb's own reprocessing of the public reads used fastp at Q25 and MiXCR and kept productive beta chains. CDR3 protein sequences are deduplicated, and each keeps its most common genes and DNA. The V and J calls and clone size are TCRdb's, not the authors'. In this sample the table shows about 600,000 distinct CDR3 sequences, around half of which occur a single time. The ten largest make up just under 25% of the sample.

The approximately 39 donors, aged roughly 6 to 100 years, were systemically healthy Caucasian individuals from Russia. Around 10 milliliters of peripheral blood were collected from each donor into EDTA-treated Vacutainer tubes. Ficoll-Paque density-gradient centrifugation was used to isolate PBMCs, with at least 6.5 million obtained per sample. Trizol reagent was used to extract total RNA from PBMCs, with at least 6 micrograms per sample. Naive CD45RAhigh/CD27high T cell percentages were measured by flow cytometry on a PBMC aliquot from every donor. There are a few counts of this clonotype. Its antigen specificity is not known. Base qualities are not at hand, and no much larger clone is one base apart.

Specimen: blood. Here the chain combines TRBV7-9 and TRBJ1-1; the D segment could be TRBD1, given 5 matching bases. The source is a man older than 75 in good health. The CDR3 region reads CASSLEGARPNTEAFF. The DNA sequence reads TGTGCCAGCAGCTTAGAAGGGGCCAGGCCGAACACTGAAGCTTTCTTT. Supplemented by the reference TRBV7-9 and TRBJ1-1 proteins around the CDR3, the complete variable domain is DTGVSQNPRHKITKRGQNVTFRCDPISEHNRLYWYRQTLGQGPEFLTYFQNEAQLEKSRLLSDRFSAERPKGSFSTLEIQRTEQGDSAMYLCASSLEGARPNTEAFFGQGTRLTVV.